This T cell receptor beta chain was identified in a study of blood T cell repertoires in COVID-19 (dated by TCRdb to 2019 to 2021). About the full investigation: Samples from collaborators originated in the United States, Italy and Spain and spanned both the acute and convalescent phases of COVID-19. Deeply sampled blood TCRbeta repertoires from subjects exposed to, actively infected with, or recovered from COVID-19 were included in the dataset. Where available, HLA class I and class II types were taken from metadata supplied by the sample provider and were not determined by assay-based typing. A de-identified subject ID, COVID-19 status, age in years and sex were almost always included in the sample metadata. The repertoires were released in a freely available public database intended as a resource for research on the immune response to SARS-CoV-2. The samples were drawn from two sources: the first 160 participants of the ongoing ImmuneRACE study, and fewer than 1,500 subjects contributed by 6 global collaborators. The prospective study material was composed of cDNA or gDNA derived from T cells, B-cell-depleted T cells, or PBMCs.

The collaborating institutions used their own protocols to collect whole blood in K2EDTA tubes. For TCRbeta analysis, collaborators shipped samples in one of three forms: frozen whole blood, isolated PBMCs, or DNA extracted from either of those sample types. For CDR1 and CDR2, the germline V gene lists SGHVS and FQNEAQ. The trim is 1 base for V and 0 bases for J, with a gap of 10 bases between the germline ends. The CDR3, cysteine through phenylalanine, is 15 amino acids long. Left in the record is the CDR3 DNA by itself, 45 bases read in frame from the first base. A note on this clone: Its antigen target is currently unknown. No base qualities exist here, and no much larger clone lies one base off it.

The immunoSEQ Assay, a bias-controlled multiplex PCR, was used to amplify TCRbeta CDR3 regions from genomic DNA. Per the source publication's procedure: The number of nucleated cells in each sample was estimated from the amplification of reference gene primers within the assay. To quantify the absolute abundance of each unique TCRbeta CDR3 rearrangement, sequence reads were collapsed and filtered. For each sample, productive Simpson clonality was calculated by taking the square root of Simpson's diversity index across productive rearrangements. TCRdb retrieved this table from immuneACCESS and kept in-frame rearrangements only. Not all clones are present; in checked studies, unresolved V genes account for under half, and no reason is known for the remainder. The V and J calls and clone size come from that table; D and trimming were worked out from the DNA. Across this sample there are approximately 91,000 clones, with 70% to 90% seen only once. The ten most abundant clones make up about 4.2% of the sample.

Broader findings and caveats from the paper: Clinical and demographic metadata were provided uncurated, with the amount varying by source and participant.

The sequencing input was peripheral blood. This TCR was sampled from a man between 65 and 80 years old with acute or convalescent COVID-19. This chain is built from TRBV7-8 and TRBJ2-7, with no confidently assigned D gene. The DNA reads as follows: TGTGCCAGCAGCTTAGAGCCGGTCCTCTCCTACGAGCAGTACTTC. It codes for CASSLEPVLSYEQYF.